Ten or more counts support the clone carrying this T cell receptor (beta chain). What it recognizes is unknown. This sample was taken from a study of Graves' ophthalmopathy and Graves' hyperthyroidism. Overall study context: The collection of peripheral blood took place at initial diagnosis, before any treatment.

Study-level points and caveats: Ophthalmopathy cases were distinguished from stable hyperthyroidism by a 13-signature model, reaching just over 85% sensitivity and around 77% specificity.

Germline V gene sequence: CDR1 SGHRS, CDR2 YFSETQ. This CDR3 comprises 14 residues. V was pared by 3 bases and J by 5 bases, with 15 bases between. Transcripts of RNA were the source for amplifying TCR beta CDR3 regions. First-round RT-PCR used HTBI primers; second-round multiplex PCR followed. MiXCR, applied by TCRdb to the multiplex PCR reads, yields one record per CDR3 protein. Of 650,000 to 800,000 distinct CDR3 sequences listed, over 40% were seen once; the top ten hold over 2.5%. Those donors who had ophthalmopathy presented with moderate-to-severe activity, a CAS of ≥3, a NOSPECS of ≥4 and a duration under 3 months. Patients with other autoimmune diseases, uncontrolled infections, pregnancy or lactation were excluded.

This clonotype originated in an adult man with Graves' ophthalmopathy. Sequencing was performed on peripheral blood. The J gene is TRBJ2-7, the V gene TRBV5-1, with D possibly matching TRBD1 (6 bases). The CDR3 loop is CASSWQGNKDEQYF. The DNA for the CDR3 is TGCGCCAGCAGCTGGCAGGGGAACAAGGACGAGCAGTACTTC.